The 3 T cell receptor beta chains below come from one sample, sequenced in a study of PD-1 blockade in classical Hodgkin lymphoma. TCRdb keeps only in-frame clones here, not all; method: immunoSEQ multiplex PCR. The sample consists of 43,000 or so clones, roughly 78% of them appearing once. Documented time point: cycle 4 day 1 (C4D1), after less than seven weeks of nivolumab. Every single patient, without exception, relapsed after autologous stem cell transplantation, and brentuximab vedotin exposure varied. This specimen was peripheral blood mononuclear cells (PBMCs), taken before the fourth cycle of nivolumab. The origin of the receptors is a human donor with classical Hodgkin lymphoma.

The rearrangement uses TRBV5-5 and TRBJ1-1; a possible D gene is TRBD1 (5 bases). Germline V gene sequence: CDR1 SGHKS, CDR2 YYEKEE (reference sequence). The CDR3 sequence is 14 residues long. With 5 bases removed from V and 6 bases from J, the gap between germline ends came to 17 bases. The CDR3 reads CASSLDTFGAEAFF. For the CDR3, the DNA is TGTGCCAGCAGTCTGGACACCTTCGGGGCTGAAGCTTTCTTT.

The chain recombines TRBV27 with TRBJ1-1, with TRBD1 as a possible D gene (5 bases). The CDR3 is 15 amino acids. Germline-derived CDR1 and CDR2 are MNHEY and SMNVEV (reference sequence). Trimming took off 5 bases at V and 5 bases at J, with 18 bases between the two ends. For the CDR3, the DNA is TGTGCCAGCAGTACCCCCCCGGGGGGTTTGACTGAAGCTTTCTTT. Translating gives CASSTPPGGLTEAFF.

The chain recombines TRBV7-2 with TRBJ1-1; D remains ambiguous. Trimming took 4 bases from V and 1 from J, leaving 10 bases between them. Looked up from germline, CDR1 is SGHTA and CDR2 is FQGNSA. The CDR3 runs 14 residues. CDR3 region: CASSYLGWNTEAFF. The CDR3 nucleotides read TGTGCCAGCAGCTATTTGGGATGGAACACTGAAGCTTTCTTT.